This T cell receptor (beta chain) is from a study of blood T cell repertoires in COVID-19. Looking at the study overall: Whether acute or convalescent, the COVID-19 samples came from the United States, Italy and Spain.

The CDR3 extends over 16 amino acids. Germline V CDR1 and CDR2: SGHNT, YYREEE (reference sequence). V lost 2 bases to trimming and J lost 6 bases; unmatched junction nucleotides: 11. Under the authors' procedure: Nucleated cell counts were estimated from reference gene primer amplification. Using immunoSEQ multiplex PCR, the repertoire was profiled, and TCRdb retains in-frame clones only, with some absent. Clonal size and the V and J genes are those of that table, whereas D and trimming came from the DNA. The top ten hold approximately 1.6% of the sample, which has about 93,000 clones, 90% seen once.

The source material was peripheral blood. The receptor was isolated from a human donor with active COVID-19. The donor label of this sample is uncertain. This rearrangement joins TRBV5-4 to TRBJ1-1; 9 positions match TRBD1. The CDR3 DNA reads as TGTGCCAGCAGCTTAAAATCCGGGACAGGGATCGCTGAAGCTTTCTTT. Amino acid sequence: CASSLKSGTGIAEAFF.